These 15 T cell receptor beta chains share one sample of origin, sequenced in a study of glioma-infiltrating T cells after dendritic cell vaccination. The data were produced by immunoSEQ multiplex PCR, yet TCRdb's version contains in-frame clones alone and is incomplete. The sample consists of some 70,000 clones, approximately 85% of them appearing once. Here the sequenced sample was blood, taken before dendritic cell vaccination. The source is a human donor with glioblastoma.

CDR3 amino acids: CATRKGDGNTIYF. For the CDR3, the DNA is TGTGCCACCAGAAAGGGGGACGGAAACACCATATATTTT. The chain carries TRBV6-1 and TRBJ1-3; tentatively, D is TRBD1 (6 bases). CDR1 is MNHNS and CDR2 is SASEGT in the germline V gene. This CDR3 has 13 amino acids. With 10 bases removed from V and 4 bases from J, the gap between germline ends came to 14 bases.

This chain joins TRBV18 and TRBJ2-7; D gene ambiguous. V lost 5 bases to trimming and J lost 4 bases, with 6 bases between them. The germline gives CDR1 KGHSH, CDR2 LQKENI. There are 11 residues in the CDR3. CDR3 in DNA: TGTGCCAGCTCATCTAAGTACGAGCAGTACTTC. Translation: CASSSKYEQYF.

This chain links TRBV5-5 with TRBJ1-1, with D unclear. The V and J ends lost 2 bases and 1 base respectively, with 12 bases between them. Germline V gives CDR1 SGHKS, CDR2 YYEKEE (reference sequence). This CDR3 region has 15 residues. CDR3 DNA sequence: TGTGCCAGCAGCTTTTCCCCAACAGAGAACACTGAAGCTTTCTTT. The encoded protein is CASSFSPTENTEAFF.

The chain combines TRBV10-3 with TRBJ2-1, with 7 bases aligning to TRBD1. J lost 10 bases, V lost 0 bases, and 9 bases had no gene match. Germline V gene lookup returns CDR1 ENHRY and CDR2 SYGVKD. This CDR3 comprises 15 residues. The CDR3 reads CAISESGTAFWEQFF. DNA for the CDR3: TGTGCCATCAGTGAGTCAGGGACAGCGTTTTGGGAGCAGTTCTTC.

The V call is TRBV5-1, the J call TRBJ1-1, with a tentative D call TRBD1 (5 bases). V lost 4 bases to trimming and J lost 4 bases, with 14 bases between them. The CDR3 contains 14 residues. Per germline, CDR1 SGHRS and CDR2 YFSETQ. The DNA for the CDR3 is TGCGCCAGCAGCGCTCGCAGGGTTGGCACTGAAGCTTTCTTT. Protein: CASSARRVGTEAFF.

This clone was found a few times. The CDR3 coding sequence is TGTGCCAGCAGCCCCCGGGGCACTGAAGCTTTCTTT. Its translation: CASSPRGTEAFF. The chain employs TRBV9 and TRBJ1-1; D is unresolved. V was clipped by 4 bases and J by 4 bases, with 8 bases between them. Germline V CDR1 and CDR2: SGDLS, YYNGEE. The CDR3 sequence is 12 residues long.

The V call is TRBV28, the J call TRBJ1-5, with D possibly matching TRBD1 (6 bases). V gave up 3 bases and J gave up 1 base, with 13 bases separating them. This CDR3 is built from 16 residues. Germline CDR1 is MDHEN and CDR2 is SYDVKM. CDR3 nucleotide sequence: TGTGCCAGCAGTTTCCTCGACAGGACGAGCAATCAGCCCCAGCATTTT. It translates to CASSFLDRTSNQPQHF.

V usage is TRBV7-2 and J usage is TRBJ2-5; 10 bases are a match to TRBD2. CDR1 and CDR2 from the germline V gene are SGHTA and FQGNSA. The CDR3 runs 14 residues. V lost 5 bases, J lost 3 bases, and 3 bases stayed unmatched. CDR3 protein: CASSLSGGEETQYF. The DNA of the CDR3 is TGTGCCAGCAGCCTCAGCGGGGGGGAAGAGACCCAGTACTTC. Full variable domain (rest looked up from reference TRBV7-2 and TRBJ2-5): GAGVSQSPSNKVTEKGKDVELRCDPISGHTALYWYRQSLGQGLEFLIYFQGNSAPDKSGLPSDRFSAERTGGSVSTLTIQRTQQEDSAVYLCASSLSGGEETQYFGPGTRLLVL.

The CDR3 bases are TGTGCCAGCAGTCCTGACAGGGGTAGCAATCAGCCCCAGCATTTT. Amino acids: CASSPDRGSNQPQHF. This chain connects TRBV2 to TRBJ1-5, with 8 bases identical to TRBD1. This CDR3 has 15 residues. The J segment lost 0 bases and the V segment lost 5 bases, leaving 3 bases of the junction unmatched. The germline CDR1 and CDR2 sequences are SNHLY and FYNNEI.

The chain is built from TRBV6-5 and TRBJ2-7, with a tentative D call TRBD1 (6 bases). CDR1 and CDR2 from the germline V gene are MNHEY and SVGAGI. Trimming stripped 5 bases from V and 1 base from J, with 15 bases between. The CDR3 length is 15 residues. The CDR3 loop reads CASSRLGHRSYEQYF. For the CDR3, the DNA is TGTGCCAGCAGTCGCTTGGGACACCGATCCTACGAGCAGTACTTC.

The rearrangement joins TRBV23-1 to TRBJ1-1, with D hard to call. TRBV23-1 is designated an ORF whose function remains uncertain. The CDR3 contains 18 residues. V dropped 1 base and J dropped 2 bases, with 20 bases sitting between them. Written as DNA, the CDR3 is TGCGCCAGCAGTCAATTGATTCGTTTCGGGGTTAAAAACACTGAAGCTTTCTTT. It is translated as CASSQLIRFGVKNTEAFF.

The chain is built from TRBV28 and TRBJ2-7; D is possibly TRBD1 (6 bases). Germline loops: CDR1 MDHEN, CDR2 SYDVKM. The CDR3 contains 12 residues. Trimming took 7 bases from V and 3 from J, leaving 10 bases between them. The CDR3 spells CASNSRGYEQYF. The CDR3 DNA reads as TGTGCCAGCAACTCCAGGGGCTACGAGCAGTACTTC.

Only one count was recorded for this clone. CDR3 in DNA: TGTGCCAGTAGACAACAGGGGCGCCGGTACAATGAGCAGTTCTTC. It is translated as CASRQQGRRYNEQFF. J is TRBJ2-1 and V is TRBV19; 7 positions agree with TRBD1. Germline V gene data show CDR1 as LNHDA and CDR2 as SQIVND (reference sequence). The V gene end was trimmed by 6 bases and the J gene end by 4 bases; junction bases not matched to a gene: 9. The CDR3 consists of 15 residues. The complete variable domain, with remaining parts taken from reference TRBV19 and TRBJ2-1, reads DGGITQSPKYLFRKEGQNVTLSCEQNLNHDAMYWYRQDPGQGLRLIYYSQIVNDFQKGDIAEGYSVSREKKESFPLTVTSAQKNPTAFYLCASRQQGRRYNEQFFGPGTRLTVL.

The V and J genes are TRBV19 and TRBJ1-2; no firm D call. V was shortened by 8 bases and J by 4 bases, with 17 bases between the two germline ends. Germline CDR1 is LNHDA and CDR2 is SQIVND (reference sequence). This CDR3 spans 14 amino acids. This CDR3 reads CASATGGPGYGYTF. Written as DNA, the CDR3 is TGTGCCAGTGCCACGGGCGGGCCCGGCTATGGCTACACCTTC.

The chain combines TRBV6-4 with TRBJ2-1; 13 positions match TRBD2. With V trimmed by 3 bases and J by 8 bases, 1 base remained unmatched. The CDR3 covers 14 residues. Germline values: CDR1 MRHNA, CDR2 SNTAGT. CDR3 nucleotide sequence: TGTGCCAGCAGTGAACTAGCGGGGGGGGATGAGCAGTTCTTC. Protein: CASSELAGGDEQFF.